Listed below are T cell receptor beta chains from one sample, sequenced in a study of blood T cell repertoires in COVID-19. Clones were read by immunoSEQ multiplex PCR, and TCRdb kept only the in-frame ones, dropping some. The data show 55,000 to 85,000 clones, approximately 83% seen once. Material for sequencing was peripheral blood. The source is a human donor in a cohort sampled during active COVID-19. Each CDR3 is given without its conserved first and last residue.

j_call v_call cdr3_aa
TRBJ1-2 TRBV10-3 AISPGQNNYGYT
TRBJ2-7 TRBV5-1 ASSLGAAQDEQY
TRBJ1-3 TRBV10-3 AIAGDSGNTIY
TRBJ1-1 TRBV5-4 ASSPPGWDRGTEAF
TRBJ1-1 TRBV5-6 ASSQGETEAF
TRBJ1-6 TRBV19 ASSISPGVNSPLH
TRBJ2-7 TRBV4-1 ASSQDELVVPRDEQY
TRBJ1-4 TRBV5-6 ASSSRTGGRKLF
TRBJ2-7 TRBV30 AWSGQGYEQY
TRBJ1-1 TRBV19 ASLAKLNTEAF
TRBJ2-7 TRBV18 ASSPTSYEQY
TRBJ2-5 TRBV27 ASKWNSGGAQETQY
TRBJ2-1 TRBV9 ASSVYENEQF
TRBJ2-4 TRBV7-8 ASSLVVTVGQGKNIQY
TRBJ2-3 TRBV5-6 ASSGTSGGPGTQY
TRBJ2-7 TRBV5-1 ASSRSFGGASSYEQY
TRBJ1-5 TRBV4-1 ASSQLGGVLNQPQH
TRBJ1-1 TRBV4-2 ASSQEARGWTEAF
TRBJ1-5 TRBV6-5 ASSYTAGQPQH
TRBJ1-2 TRBV12-3/TRBV12-4 ASGTGGYGYT
TRBJ2-3 TRBV5-1 ASSPLGGGGDTQY
TRBJ2-1 TRBV6-5 ASRLTSGGYNEQF
TRBJ1-2 TRBV12-3/TRBV12-4 ASSPQGDYGYT
TRBJ2-1 TRBV2 ASSEANSAPKQF
TRBJ2-5 TRBV12-3/TRBV12-4 ASSPGGGETQY
TRBJ2-5 TRBV5-6 ASSTPGETQY
TRBJ2-7 TRBV11-1 ASSPPGQNYEQY
TRBJ1-1 TRBV6-5 ASSSALLTEAF
TRBJ2-3 TRBV5-4 ASSLGPAGRSSTDTQY
TRBJ1-2 TRBV30 AWIQGARGYT
TRBJ2-2 TRBV6-5 ASSISAVTGELF
TRBJ1-5 TRBV7-2 ASSLTGADQPQH
TRBJ2-7 TRBV12-3/TRBV12-4 ASSLLPVNEQY
TRBJ1-5 TRBV10-2 AIHRGGNQPQH
TRBJ1-3 TRBV25-1 ASSELASSGNTIY
TRBJ2-7 TRBV30 AWSVRTGGREQY
TRBJ1-2 TRBV7-8 ASSGRDLSQGGYGYT
TRBJ2-3 TRBV11-3 ASSLTGDTQY
TRBJ2-2 TRBV7-2 ASSLAAVGLAANTGELF
TRBJ2-3 TRBV15 ATSRDRRGRADTQY
TRBJ1-1 TRBV27 ASSLGGNTEAF
TRBJ2-6 TRBV9 ASSVTGTGANVLT
TRBJ2-3 TRBV3-1/TRBV3-2 ASSQTSGTDTQY
TRBJ2-7 TRBV6-5 ASSPVRAYEQY
TRBJ1-4 TRBV18 ASARGGKNEKLF
TRBJ2-5 TRBV5-5 ASREQYPKETQY
TRBJ1-5 TRBV11-3 ASSLDLRTGLSNQPQH
TRBJ2-1 TRBV6-6 ASDSGGAGNEQF
TRBJ1-3 TRBV15 ATSSPGSGNTIY
TRBJ2-7 TRBV2 AISDREFYEQY
TRBJ1-4 TRBV7-2 ASSSTGTRREKLF
TRBJ2-3 TRBV10-3 AISELISGGASDTQY
TRBJ2-5 TRBV6-5 ASSYSGFSGRETQY
TRBJ2-7 TRBV15 ATSRTGTGGYEQY